This T cell receptor (beta chain) was recovered during a study of shared clonotypes between healthy human individuals. Study-level points and caveats: Clonotypes shared by all four sorted-subset donors had higher generation probabilities than non-shared clonotypes.

About this clone itself: The antigen remains undetermined.

A deep-level run was used for the assay. As processed by the authors: ImmunoSEQ only sent back junction sequences with no quality scores, so filtering was done differently. The data were produced by immunoSEQ multiplex PCR, yet TCRdb's version contains in-frame clones alone and is incomplete. The V and J calls and clone size are taken from that table; D and trimming were inferred from the DNA. The sample holds roughly 700,000 clones, approximately 79% seen once. There were only Caucasian adults among the donors, and all lived in Nashville, Tennessee. The trim removed 6 bases at V and 4 bases at J, leaving 4 bases unmatched. Germline CDR1 reads KGHSH; CDR2 reads LQKENI. The CDR3 loop spans 14 amino acids.

The chain combines TRBV18 with TRBJ1-1, with 11 bases aligning to TRBD1. The clonotype comes from a woman in her 30s in good health. The sample comprised memory CD4+ T cells sorted from blood. Subset indicated: CD45RA-negative fraction. CDR3 coding DNA: TGTGCCAGCTCTTCGGGACAGGGGGTCACTGAAGCTTTCTTT. This sequence encodes CASSSGQGVTEAFF.